Below are 16 T cell receptor beta chains sequenced from a single sample in a study of blood T cell repertoires in COVID-19. Repertoires were generated with immunoSEQ multiplex PCR, while TCRdb's copy carries only in-frame clones and drops some. This sample yields around 230,000 clones, of which around 85% are seen a single time; roughly 5.3% belongs to the top ten. Sequencing was performed on peripheral blood. The receptors were gathered from a man aged 50-60 years with COVID-19, enrolled during active disease.

The chain is built from TRBV29-1 and TRBJ1-4; D not resolved. The germline V gene has CDR1 SQVTM and CDR2 ANQGSEA. The CDR3 length is 14 residues. Trimming took 0 bases from V and 6 from J, leaving 11 bases between them. CDR3 residues: CSVEEDGGYEKLFF. As DNA, the CDR3 is TGCAGCGTTGAAGAAGATGGAGGTTATGAAAAACTGTTTTTT. The whole variable domain, remainder taken from reference TRBV29-1 and TRBJ1-4, is SAVISQKPSRDICQRGTSLTIQCQVDSQVTMMFWYRQQPGQSLTLIATANQGSEATYESGFVIDKFPISRPNLTFSTLTVSNMSPEDSSIYLCSVEEDGGYEKLFFGSGTQLSVL.

V gene TRBV4-1 combines with J gene TRBJ2-1; D uncertain. Germline loops: CDR1 MGHRA, CDR2 YSYEKL. The CDR3 length is 17 residues. Trimming stripped 0 bases from V and 0 bases from J, with 12 bases between. CDR3 in amino acids: CASSQDPLRSSYNEQFF. The CDR3, as DNA: TGCGCCAGCAGCCAAGATCCTCTCCGGAGCTCCTACAATGAGCAGTTCTTC.

This chain connects TRBV5-6 to TRBJ2-5; D might be TRBD1 (5 bases). This CDR3 has 13 residues. Trimming pared 3 bases from V and 5 bases from J, leaving 11 bases between. Germline V CDR1 and CDR2: SGHDT, YYEEEE. Here the CDR3 reads CASSWSGLETQYF. CDR3 nucleotide sequence: TGTGCCAGCAGCTGGTCAGGGTTGGAGACCCAGTACTTC.

This clone was seen once. The V gene is TRBV6-2 or TRBV6-3, the J gene TRBJ1-2, with 7 bases aligning to TRBD1. Germline V gene sequence: CDR1 MNHEY, CDR2 SVGEGT. The length of the CDR3 is 14 residues. The junction had 5 bases not matched to a gene; V was cut back by 2 bases and J by 5 bases. CDR3 DNA: TGTGCCAGCAGTTACGACAGGGAAGGGTATGGCTACACCTTC. It yields the protein CASSYDREGYGYTF.

The chain uses TRBV15 and TRBJ2-1; tentative D call: TRBD2 (5 bases). Germline-derived CDR1 and CDR2 are LNHNV and YYDKDF (reference sequence). Trimming stripped 6 bases from V and 1 base from J, with 10 bases between. This CDR3 comprises 14 residues. CDR3 coding DNA: TGTGCCACCAGGGGGAGAAGTTCCTACAATGAGCAGTTCTTC. As protein: CATRGRSSYNEQFF.

About this clone: At one end, the junction sequence differs from germline, possibly due to a read error. V is TRBV4-2 and J is TRBJ2-2, with 10 bases aligning to TRBD2. This CDR3 is 16 amino acids long. Germline V gives CDR1 LGHNA, CDR2 YNFKEQ. Here the CDR3 DNA reads TGTGCCAGCAGACCCGGGACTAGCGCGAAAACCGGGGAGCTGTTTTTT. It specifies CASRPGTSAKTGELFF.

This chain joins TRBV3-1 (or the pseudogene TRBV3-2) and TRBJ1-1; 7 bases are shared with TRBD1. With 1 base clipped from V and 8 bases from J, the junction kept 1 base outside the gene matches. This CDR3 region has 12 residues. Germline CDR1 LGHDT, CDR2 YNNKEL (reference sequence). CDR3 sequence (DNA): TGTGCCAGCAGCCAAGGACAGGGAGAAGCTTTCTTT. Amino acids: CASSQGQGEAFF.

The chain is built from TRBV20-1 and TRBJ2-7, with 7 bases matching TRBD2. CDR1 is DFQATT, CDR2 SNEGSKA, per germline (reference sequence). The length of the CDR3 is 15 residues. V lost 3 bases and J lost 3; bases outside the gene matches: 11. The CDR3 region is CSASENSGDRYEQYF. In DNA form, the CDR3 reads TGCAGTGCTAGTGAAAACAGCGGGGACCGCTACGAGCAGTACTTC.

The genes are TRBV3-1 (or the pseudogene TRBV3-2) and TRBJ2-7; a possible D gene is TRBD1 (5 bases). Germline V lookup: CDR1 LGHDT, CDR2 YNNKEL (reference sequence). The CDR3 contains 14 residues. Trimming took off 3 bases at V and 4 bases at J, with 13 bases between the two ends. CDR3 sequence: CASSHLLAGYEQYF. Here the CDR3 DNA reads TGTGCCAGCAGCCACCTCTTGGCAGGGTACGAGCAGTACTTC.

The count of this clone is one. The chain uses TRBV30 and TRBJ2-7; 10 positions agree with TRBD1. Germline CDR1 is GTSNPN and CDR2 is SVGIG (reference sequence). The CDR3 covers 13 residues. V lost 8 bases to trimming and J lost 4 bases; unmatched junction nucleotides: 8. The CDR3 region has the DNA TGTGCCGGGGAGACAGGGGGCCGGTACGAGCAGTACTTC. This translates into CAGETGGRYEQYF.

This chain uses TRBV5-1 with TRBJ1-6, with D maybe TRBD1 (6 bases). Germline assignment: CDR1 SGHRS and CDR2 YFSETQ. The CDR3 totals 14 residues. The V end was cut by 2 bases, the J end by 5 bases, with 8 bases between. Here the CDR3 reads CASSLQGNNSPLHF. CDR3 in DNA: TGCGCCAGCAGCTTACAGGGTAATAATTCACCCCTCCACTTT.

The CDR3 loop is CASSSGQVEAFF. As DNA, the CDR3 is TGCGCCAGCAGCTCAGGACAGGTTGAAGCTTTCTTT. The V call is TRBV5-1, the J call TRBJ1-1, with 7 bases that match TRBD1. Germline-derived CDR1 and CDR2 are SGHRS and YFSETQ. The trim removed 3 bases at V and 7 bases at J, leaving 3 bases unmatched. The CDR3 is made up of 12 amino acids.

The chain employs TRBV7-2 and TRBJ2-3, with 10 bases lining up with TRBD2. With 1 base clipped from V and 5 bases from J, the junction kept 0 bases outside the gene matches. The CDR3 is made up of 14 amino acids. Germline V gene data show CDR1 as SGHTA and CDR2 as FQGNSA. CDR3 sequence reads: CASSLGTSGDTQYF. The CDR3 nucleotides read TGTGCCAGCAGCTTAGGGACTAGCGGAGATACGCAGTATTTT.

The CDR3, as DNA: TGTGCCAGTACTCCAGGCTCGAACACTGAAGCTTTCTTT. It is translated as CASTPGSNTEAFF. This sequence joins TRBV19 and TRBJ1-1, with D uncertain. CDR3 size: 13 residues. The ends were cut back, 7 bases at V and 1 base at J, with 10 bases in the middle. Germline V CDR1 and CDR2: LNHDA, SQIVND (reference sequence). Based on the CDR3 plus reference TRBV19 and TRBJ1-1, the full variable domain is DGGITQSPKYLFRKEGQNVTLSCEQNLNHDAMYWYRQDPGQGLRLIYYSQIVNDFQKGDIAEGYSVSREKKESFPLTVTSAQKNPTAFYLCASTPGSNTEAFFGQGTRLTVV.

This rearrangement joins TRBV5-6 to TRBJ2-5; 8 bases line up with TRBD2. Trimming took 7 bases from V and 7 from J; bases not matched to a gene: 9. From germline, CDR1 is SGHDT and CDR2 YYEEEE. The CDR3 sequence is 13 residues long. CDR3 DNA sequence: TGTGCCAGCCTCCCGGGGGGGCTCGGGACCCAGTACTTC. Translation gives CASLPGGLGTQYF.

The genes are TRBV14 and TRBJ2-7; 9 bases line up with TRBD1. This CDR3 comprises 16 residues. Germline V gene lookup returns CDR1 SGHDN and CDR2 FVKESK. V shed 0 bases, J shed 1 base, and the junction held 4 bases outside the gene matches. CDR3 nucleotides: TGTGCCAGCAGCCAAGATCCGGGACAGGGTTCCTACGAGCAGTACTTC. Residues: CASSQDPGQGSYEQYF.